These T cell receptor beta chains were read from a single sample in a study of shared clonotypes between healthy human individuals. Measured with immunoSEQ multiplex PCR; TCRdb has only the in-frame clones, and not every one. The sample lists about 1.1 million clones; about four fifths were seen once. Sequenced input: memory CD4+ T cells from PBMCs. These receptors all stem from a young man in good health. Some clones in this sample may be carry-over from other donors' samples. Each CDR3 is given with its conserved first and last residue. The D gene is left open where the match is weak. Clone size is stated in some rows and not others, as once, few, many or a class when expanded.

j_call,clone_size,v_call,d_call,cdr3_aa,cdr3_nt
TRBJ2-3,NA,TRBV5-6,NA,CASSFFDRSTDTQYF,TGTGCCAGCAGCTTCTTCGACAGGAGCACAGATACGCAGTATTTT
TRBJ2-2,few,TRBV13,NA,CASSATGPRTGELFF,TGTGCCAGCAGCGCTACGGGGCCCCGGACCGGGGAGCTGTTTTTT
TRBJ2-1,NA,TRBV5-6,NA,CASRSSGGQPSYNEQFF,TGTGCCAGCAGGTCCAGCGGTGGTCAGCCCTCCTACAATGAGCAGTTCTTC
TRBJ1-1,NA,TRBV18,NA,CASSAYERTEAFF,TGTGCCAGCTCAGCTTACGAGCGTACTGAAGCTTTCTTT
TRBJ2-2,NA,TRBV5-4,NA,CASSANTGELFF,TGTGCCAGCAGCGCCAACACCGGGGAGCTGTTTTTT
TRBJ2-7,many,TRBV30,NA,CAWSVQRRGQYF,TGTGCCTGGAGTGTTCAGCGTCGAGGGCAGTACTTC
TRBJ1-4,many,TRBV11-3,TRBD1,CASSSRPSQGTREKLFF,TGTGCCAGCAGCTCTCGGCCCTCACAGGGGACGAGGGAAAAACTGTTTTTT
TRBJ2-1,once,TRBV11-1,TRBD2,CASSRGTSGTHNEQFF,TGTGCCAGCAGCCGCGGGACTAGCGGGACGCACAATGAGCAGTTCTTC
TRBJ2-3,few,TRBV7-3,NA,CASSPLGNPTDTQYF,TGTGCCAGCAGCCCCCTGGGGAACCCCACAGATACGCAGTATTTT
TRBJ1-1,NA,TRBV15,NA,CATSRGFMGRMNTEAFF,TGTGCCACCAGCAGAGGGTTTATGGGACGGATGAACACTGAAGCTTTCTTT
TRBJ2-7,NA,TRBV6-1,TRBD1,CASSEQPGQGYEQYF,TGTGCCAGCAGTGAACAACCGGGACAGGGATACGAGCAGTACTTC
TRBJ2-3,NA,TRBV5-1,TRBD2,CASRDGGRGADTQYF,TGCGCCAGCAGGGATGGCGGGAGAGGCGCAGATACGCAGTATTTT
TRBJ1-4,NA,TRBV7-2,NA,CASSPGGGGEKLFF,TGTGCCAGCAGCCCCGGCGGGGGAGGTGAAAAACTGTTTTTT
TRBJ1-1,NA,TRBV5-4,NA,CASSLEGATEAFF,TGTGCCAGCAGCTTGGAAGGGGCCACTGAAGCTTTCTTT
TRBJ2-7,NA,TRBV7-3,NA,CASSQPSEGGSYEQYF,TGCGCCAGCAGCCAACCTTCTGAAGGGGGATCCTACGAGCAGTACTTC
TRBJ2-7,many,TRBV6-1,NA,CASSTGTLSYEQYF,TGTGCCAGCAGTACCGGGACTCTTTCCTACGAGCAGTACTTC
TRBJ2-5,NA,TRBV30,NA,CAWSGYVPETQYF,TGTGCCTGGAGTGGGTACGTCCCTGAGACCCAGTACTTC
TRBJ1-1,NA,TRBV6-5,NA,CASSYRRGEAFF,TGTGCCAGCAGTTACCGTCGGGGTGAAGCTTTCTTT
TRBJ1-1,NA,TRBV9,NA,CASSVGITWQGSEAFF,TGTGCCAGCAGCGTCGGAATTACGTGGCAGGGGTCTGAAGCTTTCTTT
TRBJ2-4,few,TRBV7-9,NA,CASSRGDSLAKNIQYF,TGTGCCAGCAGCCGGGGGGACAGCCTAGCCAAAAACATTCAGTACTTC
TRBJ2-7,NA,TRBV4-1,NA,CASSQDYEALANYEQYF,TGCGCCAGCAGCCAAGACTACGAGGCCCTAGCCAACTACGAGCAGTACTTC
TRBJ2-7,NA,TRBV9,NA,CASSRDGIYEQYF,TGTGCCAGCTCCCGGGACGGAATCTACGAGCAGTACTTC
TRBJ1-5,NA,TRBV27,NA,CACSNQPQHF,TGTGCTTGTAGCAATCAGCCCCAGCATTTT
TRBJ2-1,few,TRBV7-3,TRBD2,CASSTGLAGSEQFF,TGTGCCAGCAGCACGGGACTAGCGGGGAGTGAGCAGTTCTTC
TRBJ2-7,once,TRBV5-4,NA,CASSSRDLPREQYF,TGTGCCAGCAGCAGCAGGGACCTACCGCGGGAGCAGTACTTC
TRBJ2-4,NA,TRBV19,NA,CASSSKAKNIQYF,TGTGCCAGTAGTTCGAAAGCCAAAAACATTCAGTACTTC
TRBJ2-5,NA,TRBV5-4,TRBD1,CASSLQGRGEETQYF,TGTGCCAGCAGCCTACAGGGGAGAGGCGAGGAGACCCAGTACTTC
TRBJ1-2,NA,TRBV11-1,NA,CASSPNSYGYTF,TGTGCCAGCAGCCCGAACTCTTATGGCTACACCTTC
TRBJ1-2,NA,TRBV4-2,NA,CASSQDPLDSVWTQGRTPYGYTF,TGTGCCAGCAGCCAAGATCCTTTGGATTCAGTGTGGACACAGGGCCGTACACCCTATGGCTACACCTTC